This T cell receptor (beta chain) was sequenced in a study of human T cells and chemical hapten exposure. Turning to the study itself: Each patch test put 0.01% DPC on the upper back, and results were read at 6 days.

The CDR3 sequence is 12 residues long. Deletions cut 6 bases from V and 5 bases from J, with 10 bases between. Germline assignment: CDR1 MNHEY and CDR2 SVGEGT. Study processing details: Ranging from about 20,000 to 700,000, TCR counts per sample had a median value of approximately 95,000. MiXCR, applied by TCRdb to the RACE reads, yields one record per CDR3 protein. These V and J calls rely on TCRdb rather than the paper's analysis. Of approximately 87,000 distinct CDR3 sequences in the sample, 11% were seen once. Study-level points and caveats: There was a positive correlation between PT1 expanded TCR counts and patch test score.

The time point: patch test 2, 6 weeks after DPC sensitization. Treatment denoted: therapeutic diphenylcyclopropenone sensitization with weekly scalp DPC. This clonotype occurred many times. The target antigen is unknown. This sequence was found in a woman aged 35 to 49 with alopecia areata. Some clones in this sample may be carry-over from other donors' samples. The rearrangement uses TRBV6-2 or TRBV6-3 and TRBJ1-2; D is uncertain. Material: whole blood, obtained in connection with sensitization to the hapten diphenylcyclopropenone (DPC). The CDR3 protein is CASSRGIYGYTF. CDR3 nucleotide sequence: TGTGCCAGCAGCAGAGGAATATATGGCTACACCTTC.